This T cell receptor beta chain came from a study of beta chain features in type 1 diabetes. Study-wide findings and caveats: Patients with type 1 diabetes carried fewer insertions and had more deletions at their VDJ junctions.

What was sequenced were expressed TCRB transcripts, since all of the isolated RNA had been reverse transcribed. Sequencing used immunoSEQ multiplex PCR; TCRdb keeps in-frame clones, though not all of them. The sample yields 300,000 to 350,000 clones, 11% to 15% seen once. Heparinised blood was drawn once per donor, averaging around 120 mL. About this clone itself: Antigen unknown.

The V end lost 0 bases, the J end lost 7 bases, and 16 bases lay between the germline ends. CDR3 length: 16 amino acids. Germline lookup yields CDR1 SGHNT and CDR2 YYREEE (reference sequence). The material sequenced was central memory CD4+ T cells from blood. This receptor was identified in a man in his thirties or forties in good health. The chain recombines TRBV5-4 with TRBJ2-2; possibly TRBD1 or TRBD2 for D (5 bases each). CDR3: CASSLASGLASGELFF. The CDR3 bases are TGTGCCAGCAGCTTGGCCTCGGGGCTAGCAAGCGGGGAGCTGTTTTTT.